The next 10 T cell receptor beta chains were all read from a single sample in a study of blood T cells in healthy people across ages. The use of a sample-barcoded 5' primer and a J-beta primer mix characterized a second PCR of about 7 to 12 cycles. Via MiXCR, TCRdb re-called the 5' RACE reads, giving one row per CDR3 protein. The repertoire holds about 1,500,000 distinct CDR3 sequences, with roughly 30% as singletons. Specimen: blood. These receptors were taken from a woman aged 30 to 39 in good health.

This clonotype was observed at least ten times. V gene TRBV7-3 combines with J gene TRBJ2-6; no firm D call. The V gene's germline CDR1 is SGHTA and CDR2 FQGTGA. The CDR3 length is 13 residues. Trimming left V 4 bases short and J 2 bases short, with 3 bases between. CDR3 protein: CASSSPGANVLTF. In DNA form, the CDR3 reads TGTGCCAGCAGCTCTCCTGGGGCCAACGTCCTGACTTTC.

The chain links TRBV11-2 to TRBJ1-4; no definite D call. The germline V gene has CDR1 SGHAT and CDR2 FQNNGV. This CDR3 is 13 amino acids long. V lost 1 base to trimming and J lost 8 bases, with 8 bases between them. Here the CDR3 DNA reads TGTGCCAGCAGCTTAGGGCTTCCAGAAAAACTGTTTTTT. Its translation is CASSLGLPEKLFF.

The chain combines TRBV9 with TRBJ2-7; 8 nucleotides match TRBD1. The CDR3 spans 15 residues. V shed 6 bases, J shed 2 bases, and the junction held 10 bases outside the gene matches. Germline V gene data show CDR1 as SGDLS and CDR2 as YYNGEE. CDR3 sequence: CASIHRGSYPYEQYF. The CDR3 nucleotides are TGTGCCAGCATCCACAGGGGGTCTTATCCCTACGAGCAGTACTTC.

There are a few counts of this clonotype. This chain links TRBV7-9 with TRBJ2-4; D uncertain. The J call is in doubt because the DNA end fits TRBJ2-7 better. Germline CDR1 is SEHNR and CDR2 is FQNEAQ (reference sequence). This CDR3 spans 14 amino acids. The CDR3 nucleotides are TGTGCCAGCAGCTCCGACAAGGGATCTTCCGAGCAGTACTTC. Amino acids: CASSSDKGSSEQYF.

This clonotype was observed at least ten times. The rearrangement joins TRBV20-1 to TRBJ2-7; either TRBD1 or TRBD2 may supply D (5 bases each). The V end was cut by 0 bases, the J end by 0 bases, with 9 bases between. CDR1 is DFQATT, CDR2 SNEGSKA, per germline (reference sequence). The CDR3 is 14 residues long. The CDR3 sequence: CSAREVGRSYEQYF. The CDR3 DNA is TGCAGTGCTAGAGAAGTGGGACGCTCCTACGAGCAGTACTTC.

This clonotype was recorded at least ten times. This sequence joins TRBV5-1 and TRBJ2-1; the match to TRBD2 covers 13 bases. The V gene's germline CDR1 is SGHRS and CDR2 YFSETQ. CDR3 length: 16 residues. V lost 3 bases to trimming and J lost 9 bases; unmatched junction nucleotides: 9. CDR3 coding DNA: TGCGCCAGCAGCTCGACTAGCGGGGGGACCTACGGTGAGCAGTTCTTC. This translates into CASSSTSGGTYGEQFF. The entire variable domain, with the rest obtained from reference TRBV5-1 and TRBJ2-1, is as follows: KAGVTQTPRYLIKTRGQQVTLSCSPISGHRSVSWYQQTPGQGLQFLFEYFSETQRNKGNFPGRFSGRQFSNSRSEMNVSTLELGDSALYLCASSSTSGGTYGEQFFGPGTRLTVL.

A remark on this clonotype: A much larger clone lies a single base off, so this may be a read error. V usage is TRBV7-9 and J usage is TRBJ1-1; D unresolved. CDR1 is SEHNR, CDR2 FQNEAQ, per germline (reference sequence). Trimming left V 4 bases short and J 3 bases short, with 3 bases between. The CDR3 is 11 amino acids. CDR3 amino acids: CASSWYTEAFF. The CDR3 region has the DNA TGTGCCAGCAGCTGGTACACTGAAGCTTTCTTT.

The chain uses TRBV20-1 and TRBJ1-1; tentative D call: TRBD1 (5 bases). CDR3 length: 13 residues. Trimming left V 0 bases short and J 3 bases short, with 8 bases between. Germline V lookup: CDR1 DFQATT, CDR2 SNEGSKA (reference sequence). The CDR3 loop is CSAREGTDTEAFF. For the CDR3, the DNA is TGCAGTGCTAGAGAGGGGACCGACACTGAAGCTTTCTTT.

This clonotype was seen many times. The CDR3 loop is CATSETGADTYEQYF. In DNA, the CDR3 is TGTGCCACCAGTGAAACAGGGGCCGATACCTACGAGCAGTACTTC. The V call is TRBV24-1, the J call TRBJ2-7; 7 nucleotides agree with TRBD1. In germline, CDR1 is KGHDR, CDR2 SFDVKD. V lost 4 bases and J lost 2; bases outside the gene matches: 7. The CDR3 is 15 amino acids.

This clonotype was seen only once. This sequence joins TRBV11-2 and TRBJ2-1, with D maybe TRBD1 (5 bases). There are 17 residues in the CDR3. Germline lookup yields CDR1 SGHAT and CDR2 FQNNGV. Trimming stripped 2 bases from V and 6 bases from J, with 20 bases between. The CDR3, as DNA: TGTGCCAGCAGCTTAAGGGGCAGGCCCATAACCAGCAATGAGCAGTTCTTC. This sequence encodes CASSLRGRPITSNEQFF.